Listed below are T cell receptor beta chains from one sample, sequenced in a study of blood T cell repertoires in COVID-19. Profiling relied on immunoSEQ multiplex PCR, and the TCRdb table lists in-frame clones only, not all of them. The top ten clones hold 3.5% to 4% of a sample with fewer than 400,000 clones, around 85% of them seen once. Sequencing was done on a sample of peripheral blood. The receptor set was obtained from a woman under 30 with acute or convalescent COVID-19. CDR3s include the opening cysteine and the closing phenylalanine or tryptophan. D genes are given only for firm matches. The size of a clone is reported for some rows only, either as once, few or many, or as a class for expanded clones.

.	.	TRBV20-1	TRBJ2-7	CSARDYYEQYF	TGCAGTGCTAGGGACTATTACGAGCAGTACTTC
.	.	TRBV18	TRBJ1-3	CASSPSMRSSGNTIYF	TGTGCCAGCTCACCGTCAATGAGGAGCTCTGGAAACACCATATATTTT
TRBD1	few	TRBV9	TRBJ1-4	CASSTRTGQGTNEKLFF	TGTGCCAGCAGCACCCGCACGGGACAGGGGACTAATGAAAAACTGTTTTTT
.	.	TRBV5-1	TRBJ1-5	CASSLEGGRNQPQHF	TGCGCCAGCAGCTTAGAGGGGGGGCGCAATCAGCCCCAGCATTTT
.	.	TRBV5-4	TRBJ1-2	CASSSDGANYGYTF	TGTGCCAGCAGCTCCGACGGAGCTAACTATGGCTACACCTTC
.	many	TRBV19	TRBJ1-5	CASSRSGIGQPQHF	TGTGCCAGTAGTAGATCAGGGATCGGGCAGCCCCAGCATTTT
.	.	TRBV5-6	TRBJ2-3	CASSLGQLIRADTQYF	TGTGCCAGCAGCTTGGGCCAACTGATCCGGGCAGATACGCAGTATTTT
TRBD1	.	TRBV28	TRBJ1-6	CASTYRTGANSPLHF	TGTGCCAGCACCTACCGGACAGGGGCTAATTCACCCCTCCACTTT
.	.	TRBV28	TRBJ1-6	CASSLMEGQPLHF	TGTGCCAGCAGTCTTATGGAGGGCCAGCCCCTCCACTTT
.	once	TRBV5-8	TRBJ2-1	CASSLEGRGKGEQFF	TGTGCCAGCAGCTTGGAGGGCAGGGGTAAGGGTGAGCAGTTCTTC
.	.	TRBV29-1	TRBJ1-4	CSVGANEKLFF	TGCAGCGTTGGGGCAAATGAAAAACTGTTTTTT
.	few	TRBV24-1	TRBJ1-2	CATKQNYGYTF	TGTGCCACCAAACAGAACTATGGCTACACCTTC
TRBD2	.	TRBV7-8	TRBJ2-1	CASSPRTSGGSNEQFF	TGTGCCAGCAGCCCAAGGACTAGCGGGGGTTCCAATGAGCAGTTCTTC
.	.	TRBV19	TRBJ1-2	CASSITGDYGYTF	TGTGCCAGTAGTATTACCGGGGACTATGGCTACACCTTC
.	.	TRBV4-1	TRBJ1-3	CASSHQGNSGNTIYF	TGCGCCAGCAGCCACCAGGGGAACTCTGGAAACACCATATATTTT
TRBD2	.	TRBV5-4	TRBJ2-3	CASSLNGREREAQYF	TGTGCCAGCAGCTTGAACGGGCGGGAGAGGGAGGCGCAGTATTTT
.	.	TRBV5-1	TRBJ2-7	CASSLIGEAVEQYF	TGCGCCAGCAGCTTGATTGGGGAGGCGGTTGAGCAGTACTTC
TRBD1	.	TRBV28	TRBJ2-5	CASSFTTGGETQYF	TGTGCCAGCAGTTTTACTACAGGGGGGGAGACCCAGTACTTC
TRBD2	once	TRBV4-1	TRBJ2-1	CASSQDPASGGVDEQFF	TGCGCCAGCAGCCAAGATCCCGCTAGCGGGGGGGTAGATGAGCAGTTCTTC
.	.	TRBV28	TRBJ1-4	CASRPLRGGEKLFF	TGTGCCAGCAGACCCCTGAGGGGGGGCGAAAAACTGTTTTTT
.	.	TRBV9	TRBJ1-2	CASSVGAASNYGYTF	TGTGCCAGCAGCGTAGGGGCAGCCTCTAACTATGGCTACACCTTC
TRBD2	.	TRBV13	TRBJ2-3	CASSQRGASGSTDTQYF	TGTGCCAGCAGTCAAAGAGGGGCTAGCGGGAGCACAGATACGCAGTATTTT